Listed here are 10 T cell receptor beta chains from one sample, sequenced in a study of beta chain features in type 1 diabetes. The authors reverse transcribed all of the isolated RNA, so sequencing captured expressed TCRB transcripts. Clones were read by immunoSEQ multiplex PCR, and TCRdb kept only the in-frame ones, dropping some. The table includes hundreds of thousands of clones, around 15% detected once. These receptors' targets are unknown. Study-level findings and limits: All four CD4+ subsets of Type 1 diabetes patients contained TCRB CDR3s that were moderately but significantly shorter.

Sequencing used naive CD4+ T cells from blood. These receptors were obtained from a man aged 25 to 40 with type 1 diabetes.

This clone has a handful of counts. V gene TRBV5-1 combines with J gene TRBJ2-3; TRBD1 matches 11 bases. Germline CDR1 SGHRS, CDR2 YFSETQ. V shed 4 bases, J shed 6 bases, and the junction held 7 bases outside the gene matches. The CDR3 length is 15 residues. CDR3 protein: CASSARTGGLDTQYF. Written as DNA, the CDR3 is TGCGCCAGCAGCGCCCGGACAGGGGGCTTGGATACGCAGTATTTT. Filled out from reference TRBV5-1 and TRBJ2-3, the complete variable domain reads KAGVTQTPRYLIKTRGQQVTLSCSPISGHRSVSWYQQTPGQGLQFLFEYFSETQRNKGNFPGRFSGRQFSNSRSEMNVSTLELGDSALYLCASSARTGGLDTQYFGPGTRLTVL.

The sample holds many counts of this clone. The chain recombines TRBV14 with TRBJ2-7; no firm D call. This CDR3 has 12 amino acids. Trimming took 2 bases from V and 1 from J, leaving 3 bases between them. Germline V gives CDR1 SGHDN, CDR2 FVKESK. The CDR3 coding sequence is TGTGCCAGCAGCCAATCTTCCTACGAGCAGTACTTC. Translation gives CASSQSSYEQYF. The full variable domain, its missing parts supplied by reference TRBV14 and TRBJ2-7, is EAGVTQFPSHSVIEKGQTVTLRCDPISGHDNLYWYRRVMGKEIKFLLHFVKESKQDESGMPNNRFLAERTGGTYSTLKVQPAELEDSGVYFCASSQSSYEQYFGPGTRLTVT.

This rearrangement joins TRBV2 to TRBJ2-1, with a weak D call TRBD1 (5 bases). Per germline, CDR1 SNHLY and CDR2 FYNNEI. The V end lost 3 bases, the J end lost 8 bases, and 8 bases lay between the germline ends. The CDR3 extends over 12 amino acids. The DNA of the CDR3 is TGTGCCAGCAGTGACAGGGCCCATGAGCAGTTCTTC. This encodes CASSDRAHEQFF.

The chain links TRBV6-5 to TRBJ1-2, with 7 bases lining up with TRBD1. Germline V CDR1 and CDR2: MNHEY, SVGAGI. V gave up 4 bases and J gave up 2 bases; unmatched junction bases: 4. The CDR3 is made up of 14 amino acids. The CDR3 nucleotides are TGTGCCAGCAGTTTGACAGGGTTGAACTATGGCTACACCTTC. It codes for CASSLTGLNYGYTF.

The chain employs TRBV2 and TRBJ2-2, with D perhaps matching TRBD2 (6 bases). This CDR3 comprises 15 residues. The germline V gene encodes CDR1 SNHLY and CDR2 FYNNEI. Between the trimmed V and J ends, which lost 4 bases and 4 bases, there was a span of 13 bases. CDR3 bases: TGTGCCAGCAGTGGTATTAGCGGATCCACCGGGGAGCTGTTTTTT. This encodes CASSGISGSTGELFF.

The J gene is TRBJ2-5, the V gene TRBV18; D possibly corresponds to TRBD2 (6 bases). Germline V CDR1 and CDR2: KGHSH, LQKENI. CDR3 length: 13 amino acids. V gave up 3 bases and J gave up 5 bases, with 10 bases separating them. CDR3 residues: CASSPRERETQYF. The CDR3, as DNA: TGTGCCAGCTCACCCCGGGAGCGGGAGACCCAGTACTTC.

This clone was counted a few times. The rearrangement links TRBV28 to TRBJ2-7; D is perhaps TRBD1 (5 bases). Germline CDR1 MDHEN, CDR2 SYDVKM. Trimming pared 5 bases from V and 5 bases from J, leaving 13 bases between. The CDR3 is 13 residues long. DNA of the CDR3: TGTGCCAGCAGTCAAGTGCAGGGAAACGAGCAGTACTTC. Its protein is CASSQVQGNEQYF. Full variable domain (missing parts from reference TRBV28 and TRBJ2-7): DVKVTQSSRYLVKRTGEKVFLECVQDMDHENMFWYRQDPGLGLRLIYFSYDVKMKEKGDIPEGYSVSREKKERFSLILESASTNQTSMYLCASSQVQGNEQYFGPGTRLTVT.

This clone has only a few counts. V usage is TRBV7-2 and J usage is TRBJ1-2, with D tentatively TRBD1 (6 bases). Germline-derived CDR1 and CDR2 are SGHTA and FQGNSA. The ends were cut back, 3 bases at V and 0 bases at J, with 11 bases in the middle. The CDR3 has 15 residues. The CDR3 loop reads CASSFRTAANYGYTF. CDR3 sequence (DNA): TGTGCCAGCAGCTTTCGGACAGCTGCTAACTATGGCTACACCTTC.

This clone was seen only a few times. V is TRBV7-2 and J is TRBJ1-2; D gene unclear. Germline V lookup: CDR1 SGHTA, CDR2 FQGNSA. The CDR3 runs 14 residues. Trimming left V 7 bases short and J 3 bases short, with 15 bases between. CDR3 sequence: CASITSPQYYGYTF. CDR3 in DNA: TGTGCCAGCATCACATCCCCCCAGTACTATGGCTACACCTTC.

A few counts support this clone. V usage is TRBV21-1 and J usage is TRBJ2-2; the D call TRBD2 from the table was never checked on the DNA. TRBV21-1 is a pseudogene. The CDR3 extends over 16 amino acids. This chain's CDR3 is CASPLSKGENTGELFF. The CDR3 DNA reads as TGTGCCAGCCCACTGAGCAAGGGAGAGAACACCGGGGAGCTGTTTTTT.